The next 25 T cell receptor beta chains were all read from a single sample in a study of cytomegalovirus exposure and HLA in healthy donors. Repertoires were generated with immunoSEQ multiplex PCR, while TCRdb's copy carries only in-frame clones and drops some. Among more than 95,000 clones listed, about nine tenths were seen once. The sequencing input was PBMCs. All receptors derive from a woman aged 18-30 years in good health and CMV-seronegative.

The gene calls are TRBV19 and TRBJ2-7, with 9 nucleotides matching TRBD1. V shed 6 bases and J 5 bases; nucleotides not matched to a gene: 5. This CDR3 region has 13 residues. Germline V gene sequence: CDR1 LNHDA, CDR2 SQIVND (reference sequence). In nucleotides, the CDR3 is TGTGCCAGTAGCACCGGGACAGGGAACGAGCAGTACTTC. This encodes CASSTGTGNEQYF.

This clone appeared a single time. The chain couples TRBV28 to TRBJ2-5; a weak D match, TRBD1 (6 bases). V lost 2 bases to trimming and J lost 5 bases, with 12 bases between them. The CDR3 is 14 residues long. Germline CDR1 is MDHEN and CDR2 is SYDVKM. CDR3 loop: CASSLIQGSETQYF. For the CDR3, the DNA is TGTGCCAGCAGTTTAATACAGGGCAGCGAGACCCAGTACTTC. The whole variable domain, remainder taken from reference TRBV28 and TRBJ2-5, is DVKVTQSSRYLVKRTGEKVFLECVQDMDHENMFWYRQDPGLGLRLIYFSYDVKMKEKGDIPEGYSVSREKKERFSLILESASTNQTSMYLCASSLIQGSETQYFGPGTRLLVL.

V and J are TRBV11-3 and TRBJ2-7; 8 nucleotides align to TRBD1. The V gene end was trimmed by 5 bases and the J gene end by 2 bases; junction bases not matched to a gene: 8. In germline, CDR1 is SGHNT, CDR2 YENEEA. The CDR3 spans 15 residues. As DNA, the CDR3 is TGTGCCAGCAGCCTCGGCACGGACAGGGCCTACGAGCAGTACTTC. Its protein product is CASSLGTDRAYEQYF.

The gene calls are TRBV5-6 and TRBJ1-4; a possible D gene is TRBD1 (6 bases). Germline CDR1 SGHDT, CDR2 YYEEEE. The V end was cut by 3 bases, the J end by 3 bases, with 18 bases between. The length of the CDR3 is 17 residues. This CDR3 is CASSSIRGAGANEKLFF. The CDR3 nucleotides are TGTGCCAGCAGCTCCATTCGGGGGGCCGGGGCTAATGAAAAACTGTTTTTT.

The chain is built from TRBV25-1 and TRBJ2-2; TRBD2 matches at 7 bases. The junction had 20 bases not matched to a gene; V was cut back by 6 bases and J by 7 bases. This CDR3 has 18 residues. Germline CDR1 reads MGHDK; CDR2 reads SYGVNS. The CDR3 DNA sequence: TGTGCCAGCAGGGCTCGTTTGGACTCTCACCGGGGGGTCGGGGAGCTGTTTTTT. This sequence encodes CASRARLDSHRGVGELFF.

V and J are TRBV25-1 and TRBJ2-7; TRBD1 aligns across 7 bases. The germline CDR1 and CDR2 sequences are MGHDK and SYGVNS. The CDR3 runs 13 residues. The ends lost 3 bases at V and 4 bases at J; junction bases unmatched: 3. CDR3 loop: CASSDRGRYEQYF. The CDR3 DNA is TGTGCCAGCAGTGACAGGGGGAGATACGAGCAGTACTTC.

J is TRBJ2-1 and V is TRBV7-3; D gene uncertain. CDR1 and CDR2 (germline): SGHTA, FQGTGA. V lost 5 bases, J lost 7 bases, and 9 bases lay in between. The CDR3 loop spans 12 amino acids. CDR3 in amino acids: CASSRNGNEQFF. The CDR3 DNA is TGTGCCAGCAGCCGAAACGGGAATGAGCAGTTCTTC.

This clone was seen just once. V and J are TRBV5-1 and TRBJ2-1, with TRBD2 matching over 9 bases. This CDR3 region has 15 residues. Germline loops: CDR1 SGHRS, CDR2 YFSETQ. The junction had 10 bases not matched to a gene; V was cut back by 4 bases and J by 8 bases. The CDR3 loop is CASSEDGTSMDEQFF. Written as DNA, the CDR3 is TGCGCCAGCAGCGAGGACGGGACTAGCATGGATGAGCAGTTCTTC.

This chain connects TRBV7-6 to TRBJ2-7, with TRBD2 identical over 13 bases. Germline CDR1 reads SGHVS; CDR2 reads FNYEAQ. The CDR3 spans 17 residues. Trimming cost V 3 bases and J 4 bases; bases outside gene matches: 9. In DNA form, the CDR3 reads TGTGCCAGCAGCTTGGGAGGTGGACTAGCGGGAGCGTACGAGCAGTACTTC. Its translation: CASSLGGGLAGAYEQYF.

This clone has only a few counts. The chain is built from TRBV5-5 and TRBJ1-1; a weak D match, TRBD1 (5 bases). The V gene lost 4 bases and the J gene lost 4 bases, with 17 bases spanning the gap. The CDR3 is 15 amino acids. Germline CDR1 is SGHKS and CDR2 is YYEKEE (reference sequence). The CDR3 region is CASSPVGQGGTEAFF. CDR3 nucleotide sequence: TGTGCCAGCAGCCCGGTGGGGCAGGGAGGCACTGAAGCTTTCTTT.

This chain uses TRBV5-4 with TRBJ2-1; 9 bases match TRBD1. The V gene end was trimmed by 4 bases and the J gene end by 4 bases; junction bases not matched to a gene: 6. The CDR3 has 15 amino acids. Per the germline V gene, CDR1 is SGHNT and CDR2 is YYREEE (reference sequence). The CDR3 is CASSDTGTGYNEQFF. Written as DNA, the CDR3 is TGTGCCAGCAGCGACACCGGGACAGGGTACAATGAGCAGTTCTTC.

The CDR3 sequence is CASSLGGGRAAREQYF. CDR3 sequence (DNA): TGTGCCAGCAGCTTAGGGGGCGGGAGGGCCGCGAGGGAGCAGTACTTC. This chain connects TRBV7-2 to TRBJ2-7; 9 nucleotides match TRBD2. J was trimmed by 7 bases and V by 1 base; bases with no gene match: 11. This CDR3 region has 16 residues. Germline V lookup: CDR1 SGHTA, CDR2 FQGNSA.

The chain is built from TRBV15 and TRBJ2-1; weak D call: TRBD1 (5 bases). The V end was cut by 1 base, the J end by 7 bases, with 14 bases between. This CDR3 region has 15 residues. CDR1 is LNHNV, CDR2 YYDKDF, per germline (reference sequence). DNA for the CDR3: TGTGCCACCAGCAGAGCCTACAGGCAGGATAATGAGCAGTTCTTC. It codes for CATSRAYRQDNEQFF.

The chain combines TRBV2 with TRBJ2-1; TRBD2 matches at 10 bases. The CDR3 is made up of 16 amino acids. The ends lost 4 bases at V and 6 bases at J; junction bases unmatched: 9. Germline loops: CDR1 SNHLY, CDR2 FYNNEI. CDR3 in DNA: TGTGCCAGCAGTGGTCCCGGGACTAGCGAGAGCAATGAGCAGTTCTTC. Residues: CASSGPGTSESNEQFF.

In DNA, the CDR3 is TGTGCCAGCAGGAGGCTAACGGCTACAACTAATGAAAAACTGTTTTTT. The encoded protein is CASRRLTATTNEKLFF. This chain uses TRBV28 with TRBJ1-4; D not resolved. Deletions cut 6 bases from V and 0 bases from J, with 14 bases between. The CDR3 extends over 16 amino acids. The germline CDR1 and CDR2 sequences are MDHEN and SYDVKM.

The chain joins TRBV14 to TRBJ2-7, with D possibly TRBD1 on 6 matching bases. This CDR3 is 13 amino acids long. The V gene lost 4 bases and the J gene lost 4 bases, with 11 bases spanning the gap. The germline V gene encodes CDR1 SGHDN and CDR2 FVKESK. The CDR3 sequence is CASSLKGGYEQYF. The DNA for the CDR3 is TGTGCCAGCAGCCTCAAAGGGGGTTACGAGCAGTACTTC.

This sequence joins TRBV5-6 and TRBJ1-1; possible D gene TRBD1, 5 bases. Germline V gene lookup returns CDR1 SGHDT and CDR2 YYEEEE. The CDR3 covers 13 residues. V was shortened by 1 base and J by 5 bases, with 9 bases between the two germline ends. The CDR3 region has the DNA TGTGCCAGCAGCTTGCGACAGTTGACTGAAGCTTTCTTT. Encoded protein: CASSLRQLTEAFF.

The V call is TRBV11-2, the J call TRBJ2-5; 10 bases line up with TRBD2. Germline CDR1 is SGHAT and CDR2 is FQNNGV. CDR3 length: 15 residues. J lost 5 bases, V lost 2 bases, and 5 bases had no gene match. The CDR3 protein is CASSLLAGVGETQYF. The DNA for the CDR3 is TGTGCCAGCAGCTTACTAGCGGGAGTAGGGGAGACCCAGTACTTC.

Notes on this clone: One junction end disagrees with the germline gene, perhaps due to a read error. Written as DNA, the CDR3 is TGTGCCAGCAGCCAAGGACGGCCCCCCGCGGGTCCCATTTTT. This translates into CASSQGRPPAGPIF. The rearrangement links TRBV14 to TRBJ1-4, with D unclear. The CDR3 is 14 amino acids. Per germline, CDR1 SGHDN and CDR2 FVKESK.

The rearrangement links TRBV19 to TRBJ2-3; tentative D call: TRBD1 (7 bases). Trimming shortened V by 3 bases and J by 5 bases, and 12 bases separated the two germline ends. This CDR3 has 14 amino acids. Germline V lookup: CDR1 LNHDA, CDR2 SQIVND (reference sequence). Here the CDR3 DNA reads TGTGCCAGTAGTATGACGCAGGGGGGAGATACGCAGTATTTT. It yields the protein CASSMTQGGDTQYF.

The gene calls are TRBV19 and TRBJ2-7, with TRBD1 as a possible D gene (5 bases). Trimming cost V 2 bases and J 2 bases, with 13 bases left between them. The CDR3 is 15 residues long. CDR1 is LNHDA, CDR2 SQIVND, per germline (reference sequence). CDR3 residues: CASSILGVEPYEQYF. For the CDR3, the DNA is TGTGCCAGTAGTATATTAGGGGTTGAACCCTACGAGCAGTACTTC. The entire variable domain, with the rest obtained from reference TRBV19 and TRBJ2-7, is as follows: DGGITQSPKYLFRKEGQNVTLSCEQNLNHDAMYWYRQDPGQGLRLIYYSQIVNDFQKGDIAEGYSVSREKKESFPLTVTSAQKNPTAFYLCASSILGVEPYEQYFGPGTRLTVT.

The chain couples TRBV4-1 to TRBJ2-5; D might be TRBD1 (6 bases). Trimming cost V 3 bases and J 0 bases, with 17 bases left between them. CDR3 length: 17 amino acids. CDR1 and CDR2 (germline): MGHRA, YSYEKL. CDR3 in amino acids: CASSHLSRDTYQETQYF. Written as DNA, the CDR3 is TGCGCCAGCAGCCACCTCTCCCGGGACACGTACCAAGAGACCCAGTACTTC.

The chain is built from TRBV6-1 and TRBJ2-1, with D possibly being TRBD2 (7 bases). The V gene's germline CDR1 is MNHNS and CDR2 SASEGT. This CDR3 comprises 18 residues. The V gene lost 3 bases and the J gene lost 1 base, with 19 bases spanning the gap. The CDR3 loop reads CASSDLLRGGGSYNEQFF. CDR3 DNA: TGTGCCAGCAGTGACCTCCTCCGGGGAGGGGGGTCCTACAATGAGCAGTTCTTC.

V usage is TRBV14 and J usage is TRBJ2-1, with 10 bases fitting TRBD2. CDR1 is SGHDN, CDR2 FVKESK, per germline. V lost 2 bases, J lost 4 bases, and 2 bases stayed unmatched. CDR3 size: 15 residues. The CDR3 here is CASSQTSGAYNEQFF. The CDR3 DNA reads TGTGCCAGCAGCCAAACTAGCGGGGCATACAATGAGCAGTTCTTC.

The rearrangement joins TRBV6-4 to TRBJ2-7; tentative D call: TRBD2 (6 bases). This CDR3 has 17 amino acids. Germline assignment: CDR1 MRHNA and CDR2 SNTAGT. Trimming removed 6 bases at V and 3 bases at J, with 24 bases between. DNA of the CDR3: TGTGCCAGCAGAGGGGCTCGGACCCCATGGCGGGGCTACGAGCAGTACTTC. This sequence encodes CASRGARTPWRGYEQYF.